This paragraph reports one T cell receptor (beta chain). Assay: immunoSEQ multiplex PCR; the TCRdb copy retains only in-frame clones and omits some. The table shows tens of thousands of clones, with approximately 89% occurring only once. The data derive from a study of control samples from healthy donors and cancer patients. Germline CDR1 reads GTSNPN; CDR2 reads SVGIG (reference sequence). There are 12 residues in the CDR3. V was clipped by 4 bases and J by 7 bases, with 14 bases between them. The gene calls are TRBV30 and TRBJ2-7, with TRBD2 as a possible D gene (5 bases). The sequence derives from a woman in her thirties or forties with head and neck cancer. Sequences were obtained from PBMCs. CDR3 sequence: CAWNREIGEQYF. The CDR3 region has the DNA TGTGCCTGGAACCGGGAAATAGGGGAGCAGTACTTC.